Shown below are 17 T cell receptor beta chains from a single sample sequenced in a study of blood T cell repertoires in COVID-19 (dated by TCRdb to 2019 to 2021). Library preparation was by the immunoSEQ multiplex PCR assay. In its TCRdb copy, this immuneACCESS table keeps in-frame sequences only and misses some clones. Where compared with another copy, unresolved V genes explain less than half of these, and the others have no known cause. The sample data list just over 300,000 clones, and approximately 86% of these were observed just once. 2% to 3% of the sample is taken by the ten largest. The sequenced material came from peripheral blood. The receptors derive from a man younger than 35 with active or convalescent COVID-19.

The chain uses TRBV9 and TRBJ1-3, with a weak D call TRBD1 (6 bases). CDR3 length equals 15 residues. V dropped 2 bases and J dropped 3 bases, with 12 bases sitting between them. The germline CDR1 and CDR2 sequences are SGDLS and YYNGEE. The CDR3 DNA reads as TGTGCCAGCAGCGTCACGCAGGGGTTTGGAAACACCATATATTTT. It yields the protein CASSVTQGFGNTIYF.

The chain couples TRBV7-2 to TRBJ2-2; TRBD2 agrees at 14 bases. J lost 5 bases, V lost 1 base, and 3 bases had no gene match. The CDR3 contains 17 residues. Germline V gene sequence: CDR1 SGHTA, CDR2 FQGNSA. CDR3 nucleotide sequence: TGTGCCAGCAGCTTAGGACTAGCGGGAGGGCCGACCGGGGAGCTGTTTTTT. Its translation: CASSLGLAGGPTGELFF.

This clone was counted a single time. The chain employs TRBV13 and TRBJ1-5; D may be TRBD1 (6 bases). The CDR3 has 15 amino acids. Germline V CDR1 and CDR2: PRHDT, FYEKMQ (reference sequence). Trimming removed 0 bases from V and 6 bases from J, with 12 bases in between. This chain's CDR3 is CASSLGQGKGQPQHF. The CDR3, as DNA: TGTGCCAGCAGCTTAGGACAGGGTAAGGGTCAGCCCCAGCATTTT.

The chain uses TRBV3-1 (or the pseudogene TRBV3-2) and TRBJ2-3, with D tentatively TRBD1 (5 bases). V was clipped by 4 bases and J by 1 base, with 9 bases between them. The CDR3 is made up of 14 amino acids. The germline V gene encodes CDR1 LGHDT and CDR2 YNNKEL (reference sequence). The CDR3 reads CASSRLGRTDTQYF. The CDR3 DNA sequence: TGTGCCAGCAGCCGGTTGGGGCGCACAGATACGCAGTATTTT.

The chain employs TRBV7-8 and TRBJ1-5, with D unclear. CDR3 length equals 15 residues. Looked up from germline, CDR1 is SGHVS and CDR2 is FQNEAQ. Trimming cost V 5 bases and J 5 bases, with 16 bases left between them. CDR3 DNA sequence: TGTGCCAGCAGCCCAAATCCCCCGCCAGATCAGCCCCAGCATTTT. Residues: CASSPNPPPDQPQHF.

The CDR3 is CASSPFSEQFF. DNA for the CDR3: TGTGCCAGCAGTCCCTTCTCTGAGCAGTTCTTC. This chain connects TRBV6-2 or TRBV6-3 to TRBJ2-1; D call uncertain. The V gene's germline CDR1 is MNHEY and CDR2 SVGEGT. This CDR3 contains 11 residues. V was shortened by 5 bases and J by 9 bases, with 8 bases between the two germline ends.

The rearrangement uses TRBV18 and TRBJ1-2, with D maybe TRBD1 (5 bases). This CDR3 is 14 amino acids long. Germline V gene lookup returns CDR1 KGHSH and CDR2 LQKENI. The V and J ends lost 3 bases and 0 bases respectively, with 8 bases between them. The CDR3 sequence is CASSPGHPNYGYTF. The CDR3, as DNA: TGTGCCAGCTCACCTGGACACCCTAACTATGGCTACACCTTC.

The gene calls are TRBV27 and TRBJ2-7; D remains unclear. Trimming pared 3 bases from V and 2 bases from J, leaving 11 bases between. This CDR3 is 14 amino acids long. Germline V CDR1 and CDR2: MNHEY, SMNVEV (reference sequence). The CDR3 is CASSFRQSPYEQYF. The CDR3 DNA follows: TGTGCCAGCAGTTTCCGACAAAGCCCCTACGAGCAGTACTTC.

This clone has only a few counts. Distinct nucleotide sequences in the sample also encode this CDR3. V is TRBV7-9 and J is TRBJ2-7; 10 bases agree with TRBD1. The ends lost 5 bases at V and 3 bases at J; junction bases unmatched: 4. From germline, CDR1 is SEHNR and CDR2 FQNEAQ (reference sequence). The CDR3 consists of 14 residues. Written as DNA, the CDR3 is TGTGCCAGCAGCCTGCGGGACAGGGGCTACGAGCAGTACTTC. As protein: CASSLRDRGYEQYF.

The chain recombines TRBV12-5 with TRBJ1-4; tentative D call: TRBD1 (6 bases). The V end was cut by 5 bases, the J end by 6 bases, with 16 bases between. Germline assignment: CDR1 LGHNT and CDR2 FRNRAP. CDR3 length: 15 residues. The CDR3 spells CASGVTGLSDEKLFF. CDR3 coding DNA: TGTGCTAGTGGTGTCACAGGGTTGAGCGATGAAAAACTGTTTTTT.

In its sample, this clone was seen many times. The rearrangement links TRBV6-2 or TRBV6-3 to TRBJ1-1; possibly TRBD1 for D (5 bases). The CDR3 covers 16 residues. Trimming took 0 bases from V and 6 from J, leaving 17 bases between them. CDR1 MNHEY and CDR2 SVGEGT come from the germline V gene. The CDR3 nucleotides read TGTGCCAGCAGTTACTCGATTTGGGGCAGGGATCCTGAAGCTTTCTTT. It codes for CASSYSIWGRDPEAFF.

This clone occurred a few times. The chain combines TRBV11-2 with TRBJ2-1, with 8 bases matching TRBD1. The ends lost 5 bases at V and 10 bases at J; junction bases unmatched: 13. This CDR3 is 15 amino acids long. The germline gives CDR1 SGHAT, CDR2 FQNNGV. The CDR3 region is CASSLTRGQGGEQFF. CDR3 DNA sequence: TGTGCCAGCAGCCTGACCCGAGGACAGGGTGGGGAGCAGTTCTTC. Variable domain in full (rest from reference TRBV11-2 and TRBJ2-1): EAGVAQSPRYKIIEKRQSVAFWCNPISGHATLYWYQQILGQGPKLLIQFQNNGVVDDSQLPKDRFSAERLKGVDSTLKIQPAKLEDSAVYLCASSLTRGQGGEQFFGPGTRLTVL.

The V and J genes are TRBV6-2 or TRBV6-3 and TRBJ2-7; D ambiguous. Germline V CDR1 and CDR2: MNHEY, SVGEGT. This CDR3 comprises 13 residues. V lost 0 bases, J lost 5 bases, and 8 bases lay in between. The CDR3 reads CASSYSNENEQYF. The CDR3 DNA sequence: TGTGCCAGCAGTTACTCGAATGAGAACGAGCAGTACTTC.

V usage is TRBV19 and J usage is TRBJ2-1, with TRBD2 identical over 10 bases. The CDR3 covers 18 residues. Germline CDR1 and CDR2: LNHDA and SQIVND (reference sequence). The J segment lost 0 bases and the V segment lost 1 base, leaving 6 bases of the junction unmatched. The CDR3 here is CASSIALAGSSSYNEQFF. The DNA of the CDR3 is TGTGCCAGTAGTATAGCACTAGCGGGATCAAGCTCCTACAATGAGCAGTTCTTC.

The chain links TRBV7-2 to TRBJ2-3; tentatively, D is TRBD2 (6 bases). The CDR3 is 15 residues long. V lost 8 bases to trimming and J lost 8 bases, with 23 bases between them. CDR1 and CDR2 from the germline V gene are SGHTA and FQGNSA. CDR3 bases: TGTGCCAGCCGCGGCGGGGAGAGTAAGATGGGTACGCAGTATTTT. Translated: CASRGGESKMGTQYF.

V usage is TRBV11-2 and J usage is TRBJ1-2; D is unclear. Trimming left V 5 bases short and J 4 bases short, with 14 bases between. Germline V lookup: CDR1 SGHAT, CDR2 FQNNGV. The length of the CDR3 is 14 residues. The CDR3 here is CASSLRGSIYGYTF. As DNA, the CDR3 is TGTGCCAGCAGCCTCCGCGGAAGCATCTATGGCTACACCTTC.

This chain uses TRBV29-1 with TRBJ2-3; TRBD2 matches 7 bases. The V gene's germline CDR1 is SQVTM and CDR2 ANQGSEA. This CDR3 contains 13 residues. V lost 4 bases and J lost 2; bases outside the gene matches: 3. The CDR3 is CSVGGGNTDTQYF. The CDR3 DNA follows: TGCAGCGTTGGGGGGGGAAACACAGATACGCAGTATTTT.